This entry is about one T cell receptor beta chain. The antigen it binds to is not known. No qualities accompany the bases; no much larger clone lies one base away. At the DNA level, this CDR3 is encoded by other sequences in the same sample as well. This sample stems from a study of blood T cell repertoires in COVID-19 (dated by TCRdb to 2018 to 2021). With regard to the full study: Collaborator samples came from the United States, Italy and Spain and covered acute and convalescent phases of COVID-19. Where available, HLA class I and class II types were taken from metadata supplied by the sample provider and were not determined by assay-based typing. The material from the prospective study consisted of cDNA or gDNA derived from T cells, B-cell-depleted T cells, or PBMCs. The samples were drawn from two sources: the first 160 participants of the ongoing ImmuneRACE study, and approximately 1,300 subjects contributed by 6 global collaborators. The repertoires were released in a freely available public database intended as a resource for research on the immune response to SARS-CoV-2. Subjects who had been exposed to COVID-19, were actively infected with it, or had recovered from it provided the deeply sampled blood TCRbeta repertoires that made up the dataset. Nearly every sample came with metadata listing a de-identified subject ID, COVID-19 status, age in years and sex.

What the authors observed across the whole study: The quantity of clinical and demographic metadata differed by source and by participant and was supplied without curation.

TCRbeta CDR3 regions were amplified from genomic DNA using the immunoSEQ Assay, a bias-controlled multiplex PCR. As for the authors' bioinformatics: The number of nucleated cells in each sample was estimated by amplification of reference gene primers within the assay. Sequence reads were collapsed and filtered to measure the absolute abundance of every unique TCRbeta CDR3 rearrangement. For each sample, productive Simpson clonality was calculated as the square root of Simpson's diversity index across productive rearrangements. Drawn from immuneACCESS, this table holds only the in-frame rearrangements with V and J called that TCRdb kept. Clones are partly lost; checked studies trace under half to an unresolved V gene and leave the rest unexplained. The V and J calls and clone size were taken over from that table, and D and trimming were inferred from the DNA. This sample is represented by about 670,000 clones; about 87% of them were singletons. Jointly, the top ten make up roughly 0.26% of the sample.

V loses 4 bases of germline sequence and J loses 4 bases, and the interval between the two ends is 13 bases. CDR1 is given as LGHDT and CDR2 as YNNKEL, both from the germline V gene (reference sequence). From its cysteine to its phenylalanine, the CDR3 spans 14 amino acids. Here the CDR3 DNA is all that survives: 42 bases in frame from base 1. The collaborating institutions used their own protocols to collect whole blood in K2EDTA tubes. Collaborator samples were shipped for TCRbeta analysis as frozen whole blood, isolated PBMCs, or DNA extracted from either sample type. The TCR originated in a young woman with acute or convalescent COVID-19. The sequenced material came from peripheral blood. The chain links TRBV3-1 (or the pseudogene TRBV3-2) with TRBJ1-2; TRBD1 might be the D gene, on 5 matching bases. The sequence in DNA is TGTGCCAGCAGCCCCCTAGGGCAGGGCTATGGCTACACCTTC. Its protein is CASSPLGQGYGYTF.